Listed below are T cell receptor beta chains from one sample, sequenced in a study of CD8 T cells in Susac syndrome. TCRdb ran MiXCR on the immunoSEQ multiplex PCR reads and lists one entry per CDR3 protein. The sample yields around 200,000 distinct CDR3 sequences, just under 95% seen once. The sample was CD8+ T cells from PBMCs. All receptors derive from a human donor with Susac syndrome. Both conserved end residues are part of each CDR3. The D gene is left open where the match is weak. Expanded clones are given a class, and other clones once, few, many or no size at all.

J	D	size	V	DNA	CDR3
TRBJ2-7	NA	NA	TRBV10-3	TGTGCCATCAGTGCTGGACTTCTAGGCTCCTACGAGCAGTACTTC	CAISAGLLGSYEQYF
TRBJ2-7	NA	NA	TRBV9	TGTGCCAGCAGCGTCACGGGCCTAACCTACGAGCAGTACTTC	CASSVTGLTYEQYF
TRBJ1-1	TRBD1	NA	TRBV3-1	TGTGCCAGCAGCCAAAGCCAACAGGGGGAAGCTTTCTTT	CASSQSQQGEAFF
TRBJ1-1	NA	NA	TRBV28	TGTGCCAGCAGTGTTCGCCAGCTAGTTATGAACACTGAAGCTTTCTTT	CASSVRQLVMNTEAFF
TRBJ1-3	NA	NA	TRBV5-1	TGCGCCAGCTGGGAGGGCTCTGGAAACACCATATATTTT	CASWEGSGNTIYF
TRBJ2-5	NA	NA	TRBV6-5	TGTGCCAGCAGTTACGTCGGAGTGAGTTATGGGGAGACCCAGTACTTC	CASSYVGVSYGETQYF
TRBJ2-5	NA	NA	TRBV28	TGTGCCAGCAGTTGGATCTTAACGGGAGCCCAAGAGACCCAGTACTTC	CASSWILTGAQETQYF
TRBJ1-5	NA	NA	TRBV20-1	TGCAGTGCTAGAGAACCCACAGGATTCCATCAGCCCCAGCATTTT	CSAREPTGFHQPQHF
TRBJ2-7	TRBD1	NA	TRBV29-1	TGCAGCGTTGAATCCCAGGGGGCCGGCGAGCAGTACTTC	CSVESQGAGEQYF
TRBJ2-1	TRBD2	NA	TRBV14	TGTGCCAGCAGCAAAGGGGAGACTAGCTGGGACAATGAGCAGTTCTTC	CASSKGETSWDNEQFF
TRBJ1-3	NA	NA	TRBV2	TGTGCCAGCAGGGCGGACTCAGCATCTGGAAACACCATATATTTT	CASRADSASGNTIYF
TRBJ1-2	NA	NA	TRBV7-9	TGTGCCAGCAGCGAAATCCCCCGGGAGCAAGAGGCATTTGGCTACACCTTC	CASSEIPREQEAFGYTF
TRBJ2-2	NA	once	TRBV25-1	TGTGCCAGCAGTGAATTTTGGGGCAGAAACACCGGGGAGCTGTTTTTT	CASSEFWGRNTGELFF
TRBJ1-2	NA	NA	TRBV5-6	TGTGCCAGCAGCACACAAACCGGCGCGATCTATGGCTACACCTTC	CASSTQTGAIYGYTF
TRBJ2-1	TRBD2	NA	TRBV20-1	TGCAGTGCTGCCCCTAGCGGGAGGGCCTACAATGAGCAGTTCTTC	CSAAPSGRAYNEQFF
TRBJ2-7	TRBD2	NA	TRBV19	TGTGCCAGCGGACTAGCGGGATCCGGGGCGTACGAGCAGTACTTC	CASGLAGSGAYEQYF
TRBJ2-5	TRBD1	NA	TRBV15	TGTGCCACCAGCAGAGAGGGGACAGGGGGGCAAGAGACCCAGTACTTC	CATSREGTGGQETQYF